The following is a T cell receptor (beta chain) sequence with its context. The antigen is not known. Germline-derived CDR1 and CDR2 are MDHEN and SYDVKM. V shed 6 bases and J 5 bases; nucleotides not matched to a gene: 8. The CDR3 has 15 amino acids. Time point of the sample: week 11, during vaccination. Alongside topical imiquimod, each dose of vaccine comprised 300 ug of mutant IDH1 20-mer peptide. The record originates from a study of a mutant IDH1 vaccine in newly diagnosed glioma. Across the study: Patients previously underwent radiotherapy, temozolomide, or both, and most underwent both.

The data were produced by immunoSEQ multiplex PCR, yet TCRdb's version contains in-frame clones alone and is incomplete. The sample includes 57,000 or so clones, about four fifths of them seen just once. Broader study findings: Any relationship between pseudoprogression and changes in top peripheral T cell clonotypes seemed absent.

The receptor's source is a man aged 25 to 45 with glioma. Sequencing used PBMCs, obtained from a glioma patient whose treatment included an IDH1 peptide vaccine. The rearrangement links TRBV28 to TRBJ2-1; 9 bases line up with TRBD1. The CDR3 region is CASSPGTGFDNEQFF. In DNA form, the CDR3 reads TGTGCCAGCAGCCCCGGGACAGGGTTCGACAATGAGCAGTTCTTC.